This TCR beta chain is from a study of cytomegalovirus exposure and HLA in healthy donors. Study as a whole: Earlier sequencing of some 180 million T cells yielded roughly 120 million unique TCR beta sequences. Study-wide results and caveats: The study dropped some indistinguishable V segments, TRBV6-2 and TRBV6-3 among them. Later analysis identified a missense DCLRE1C variant that was linked to TCR beta V- and J-gene trimming.

Each donor's status was that of a healthy bone marrow donor. The germline V gene encodes CDR1 MDHEN and CDR2 SYDVKM. V gave up 5 bases and J gave up 7 bases; unmatched junction bases: 10. This CDR3 region has 15 residues. Primers for the PCR totalled 60 Vbeta and 13 Jbeta. The table came from immunoSEQ multiplex PCR; TCRdb's copy has only in-frame clones and leaves some out. Reported are 60,000 to 75,000 clones; the ten largest clones contain approximately 3.6%. In regard to this clone: Antigen: not known.

V gene TRBV28 combines with J gene TRBJ2-7; TRBD2 agrees at 11 bases. The material sequenced was PBMCs. The clonotype originates from a female donor in good health and CMV-seropositive. The chain's CDR3 is CASSTSSGGYLEQYF. CDR3 nucleotide sequence: TGTGCCAGCAGTACCTCTAGCGGGGGGTACTTAGAGCAGTACTTC.